Listed below are T cell receptor beta chains from one sample, sequenced in a study of read filtering for tumor transcriptome and immune sequencing. TCRdb recomputed calls from the reads with MiXCR, one row per CDR3 protein. This table holds some 130,000 distinct CDR3 sequences, roughly an eighth found once. Sequencing was carried out using a population of CD138-negative cells sorted from bone marrow. These receptors originate from a donor at least 40 years old with multiple myeloma. The CDR3 runs from the conserved cysteine through the conserved F or W. The D gene is left open where the match is weak. Clone size is given for some rows only: seen once, a few or many times, or a class if the clone is expanded.

V	J	D	size	DNA	CDR3
TRBV18	TRBJ1-1	TRBD1	many	TGTGCCAGCTCACCCCCGGCAGGGGGCCCTCCGCGAGCTTTCTTT	CASSPPAGGPPRAFF
TRBV7-6	TRBJ2-1	TRBD1	-	TGTGCCAGCAGCCTCCCCGGACAGGGATACAATGAGCAGTTCTTC	CASSLPGQGYNEQFF
TRBV20-1	TRBJ2-1	TRBD2	-	TGCAGTGCTCCCGCTGATGGCGGGAGGGGGAATGAGCAGTTCTTC	CSAPADGGRGNEQFF
TRBV20-1	TRBJ2-1	TRBD2	many	TGCAGTGCTAGAGGCGGACTAGCGGGAGCAAGTGAGCAGTTCTTC	CSARGGLAGASEQFF
TRBV14	TRBJ2-7	TRBD2	many	TGTGCCAGCAGCCAAGAACCAGGACTAGCTCTGTACGAGCAGTACTTC	CASSQEPGLALYEQYF
TRBV5-1	TRBJ2-7	-	many	TGCGCCAGCGGCAAGGACACAACCTACGAGCAGTACTTC	CASGKDTTYEQYF
TRBV5-1	TRBJ2-2	-	once	TGCGCCAGCAGCTTGGGGGCAGGGAACACCGGGGAGCTGTTTTTT	CASSLGAGNTGELFF
TRBV29-1	TRBJ2-1	TRBD2	many	TGCAGCGAGGGACTAGCGGGAGACGAGCAGTTCTTC	CSEGLAGDEQFF
TRBV5-1	TRBJ1-1	TRBD1	many	TGCGCCAGCAGATCGACAGGGGGCCCCGGCACTGAAGCTTTCTTT	CASRSTGGPGTEAFF
TRBV5-1	TRBJ2-5	TRBD2	-	TGCGCCAGCAGCTTGGGAGCGTTAGCGGGAGAGGAGACCCAGTACTTC	CASSLGALAGEETQYF
TRBV2	TRBJ1-3	-	few	TGTGCCAGCAGTGAGGAGGCACAAGCACTCTCTGGAAACACCATATATTTT	CASSEEAQALSGNTIYF
TRBV6-5	TRBJ2-1	-	-	TGTGCCAGCAGTTACTCGGTTAGCGAGAAAATCTACAATGAGCAGTTCTTC	CASSYSVSEKIYNEQFF
TRBV18	TRBJ2-5	-	-	TGTGCCAGCTCACCAGAGGAAGAGACCCAGTACTTC	CASSPEEETQYF
TRBV11-3	TRBJ2-1	TRBD2	-	TGTGCCAGCTGCTTGGGGACTAGCGGTGAGGAGCAGTTCTTC	CASCLGTSGEEQFF
TRBV29-1	TRBJ2-7	TRBD1	many	TGCAGCGTGGGAGGACAGGGTAACGCCTACGAGCAGTACTTC	CSVGGQGNAYEQYF
TRBV6-2/TRBV6-3	TRBJ2-1	TRBD2	-	TGTGCCAGCAGTCCCTACACTAGCGGACCACTCTCCTACAACGAGCAGTTCTTC	CASSPYTSGPLSYNEQFF
TRBV12-5	TRBJ1-5	-	many	TGTGCTAGTGGTTTCTTACAGGGAGGCCCCCAGCATTTT	CASGFLQGGPQHF
TRBV11-1	TRBJ2-1	-	many	TGTGCCAGCAGCTTGTCCAATGAGCAGTTCTTC	CASSLSNEQFF
TRBV29-1	TRBJ2-1	-	many	TGCAGCGTTGAAGGATGGGGCTTCAGGAATGAGCAGTTCTTC	CSVEGWGFRNEQFF
TRBV9	TRBJ2-2	-	many	TGTGCCAGCAGCCCGAACACCGGGGAGCTGTTTTTT	CASSPNTGELFF
TRBV6-5	TRBJ2-7	-	-	TGTGCCAGCAGCCAGGACCGGATGGAGTACTTC	CASSQDRMEYF
TRBV5-1	TRBJ2-5	-	many	TGCGCCAGCAGCGGGGTGGACCAAGAGACCCAGTACTTC	CASSGVDQETQYF
TRBV5-1	TRBJ1-1	-	many	TGCGCCAGCAGCCCCGAGGGGGGGGCACGAGCTTTCTTT	CASSPEGGARAFF
TRBV15	TRBJ1-1	-	many	TGTGCCACCAGCAGAGATCGGACGGATGAAGCTTTCTTT	CATSRDRTDEAFF
TRBV20-1	TRBJ2-7	-	many	TGCAGTGCTATTAAGGGGACCTACGAGCAGTACTTC	CSAIKGTYEQYF
TRBV19	TRBJ2-2	TRBD1	many	TGTGCCAGTAGTTGGGACAGGGATGGGGAGCTGTTTTTT	CASSWDRDGELFF
TRBV20-1	TRBJ2-3	TRBD2	many	TGCAGTGCTAGCGGGCGGGAGAGGGATACGCAGTATTTT	CSASGRERDTQYF
TRBV2	TRBJ2-2	TRBD1	many	TGTGCCGGCGGACAGGGGACCTTTTTGAACACCGGGGAGCTGTTTTTT	CAGGQGTFLNTGELFF
TRBV4-2	TRBJ2-5	TRBD2	many	TGTGCCAGCAGCCAAGGGGCTAGCGGGAGTTGGCAAGAGACCCAGTACTTC	CASSQGASGSWQETQYF
TRBV7-2	TRBJ2-7	TRBD2	many	TGTGCCAGCACCCGGAGCGGGGCAAGCTCCTACGAGCAGTACTTC	CASTRSGASSYEQYF
TRBV3-1	TRBJ1-1	-	many	TGTGCCAGCAGCTTCGGGGATATTAACACTGAAGCTTTCTTT	CASSFGDINTEAFF
TRBV27	TRBJ2-7	-	many	TGTGCCAGCAGGTTGGACTTATCCTACGAGCAGTACTTC	CASRLDLSYEQYF
TRBV7-8	TRBJ2-1	TRBD1	many	TGTGCCAGCAGCCCCGGGACAGGGCGGCTAAATGAGCAGTTCTTC	CASSPGTGRLNEQFF
TRBV6-7	TRBJ1-5	-	-	TGTGCCAGCAGTTACTCGAGTAGATCTCGGCATTTT	CASSYSSRSRHF
TRBV12-3/TRBV12-4	TRBJ1-1	-	many	TGTGCCAGCAGCTATTCCACCCCGGAAGCTTTCTTT	CASSYSTPEAFF
TRBV5-6	TRBJ2-1	-	many	TGTGCCAGCAGCTTGGGAGGTAGCAATGAGTTCTTC	CASSLGGSNEFF
TRBV10-3	TRBJ2-5	TRBD2	many	TGTGCCATCAGTCCTCGACTAGCGGGAGGCCAAGAGACCCAGTACTTC	CAISPRLAGGQETQYF
TRBV25-1	TRBJ2-1	-	many	TGTGCCAGCAGTCTCTCTAGCTCGGTCGCCTACAATGAGCAGTTCTTC	CASSLSSSVAYNEQFF
TRBV12-3/TRBV12-4	TRBJ2-1	-	many	TGTGCCAGCGCGGTATGGGTGGGGCAGGTAAATCATGAGCAGTTCTTC	CASAVWVGQVNHEQFF
TRBV20-1	TRBJ2-7	-	many	TGCAGTGCTAGAGATTTGGAGGCCGGCTACGAGCAGTACTTC	CSARDLEAGYEQYF
TRBV18	TRBJ2-7	TRBD2	many	TGTGCCAGCTCGCCCGGGACTAGCGGGAGCCTGTCCTACGAGCAGTACTTC	CASSPGTSGSLSYEQYF
TRBV12-3/TRBV12-4	TRBJ2-3	-	many	TGTGCCAGCAGTTTGGCCCTCACAGATACGCAGTATTTT	CASSLALTDTQYF
TRBV5-1	TRBJ2-3	TRBD2	many	TGCGCCAGCAGCTTGAGGGCTAGCGGGAGGGTCACAGATACGCAGTATTTT	CASSLRASGRVTDTQYF
TRBV5-1	TRBJ1-4	-	many	TGCGCCAGCAGCCCCGGACAGACTGAAAAACTGTTTTTT	CASSPGQTEKLFF
TRBV19	TRBJ2-1	TRBD1	many	TGTGCCAGTAGTATGGCAGGGGGCTACAATGAGCAGTTCTTC	CASSMAGGYNEQFF
TRBV13	TRBJ1-4	TRBD1	many	TGTGCCAGCAAACAGGGGCCAGATGAAAAACTGTTTTTT	CASKQGPDEKLFF
TRBV25-1	TRBJ2-4	-	-	TGTGCCAGCAGTGCGGAGGGGGCCAAAAACATTCAGTACTTC	CASSAEGAKNIQYF
TRBV6-5	TRBJ2-7	TRBD1	many	TGTGCCAGCAGTTCCGGGACAGGGTCCTACGAGCAGTACTTC	CASSSGTGSYEQYF
TRBV7-9	TRBJ2-1	TRBD2	many	TGTGCCACCATTCTGGGGGCGGCTAGCGGGGAATACCCCAGTGGCAATGAGCAGTTCTTC	CATILGAASGEYPSGNEQFF
TRBV11-2	TRBJ1-2	TRBD1	many	TGTGCCAGCAGCCAAGGACAGGGGGCAATCGGCTACACCTTC	CASSQGQGAIGYTF
TRBV25-1	TRBJ2-1	TRBD2	many	TGTGCCAGCAGTGAATGGCTAGCGGGAATGTCGGGTGAGCAGTTCTTC	CASSEWLAGMSGEQFF
TRBV5-1	TRBJ2-5	TRBD1	few	TGCGCCAGCAGGAAGGGGACAGCCCAAGAGACCCAGTACTTC	CASRKGTAQETQYF
TRBV3-1	TRBJ2-1	-	-	TGTGCCAGCACCGCGGGCAGGGGTTTATACAATGAGCAGTTCTTC	CASTAGRGLYNEQFF
TRBV7-2	TRBJ2-7	TRBD1	many	TGTGCCAGCAGCTTGTTCCCCCCGAAAGGGACAGGGAATAGTAAAGGCAACGAGCAGTACTTC	CASSLFPPKGTGNSKGNEQYF
TRBV20-1	TRBJ2-7	-	many	TGCAGTGCTAGAGATATTGGGCACGAGCAGTACTTC	CSARDIGHEQYF